These T cell receptor beta chains were read from a single sample in a study of PD-L1 blockade in urothelial cancer. Sequencing used immunoSEQ multiplex PCR; TCRdb keeps in-frame clones, though not all of them. Here the sample spans 55,000 to 85,000 clones, roughly 84% being singletons. Specimen: PBMCs, collected around atezolizumab (anti-PD-L1) treatment. These receptors were taken from an older woman with urothelial cancer. The CDR3 runs from the conserved cysteine through the conserved F or W. The D gene is left open where the match is weak. Clone size is stated in some rows and not others, as once, few, many or a class when expanded.

>.|TRBV7-2|TRBJ2-7|15|.
CASSLARTEVYEQYF
TGTGCCAGCAGCTTAGCGCGGACAGAGGTCTACGAGCAGTACTTC
>TRBD1|TRBV4-3|TRBJ1-4|16|.
CASSQDLGDREEKLFF
TGCGCCAGCAGCCAAGATCTTGGGGACAGGGAGGAAAAACTGTTTTTT
>TRBD2|TRBV4-1|TRBJ2-5|16|.
CASSHNAGGRAGTQYF
TGCGCCAGCAGCCACAACGCGGGAGGCCGGGCCGGCACCCAGTACTTC
>.|TRBV7-2|TRBJ1-2|14|.
CASSRYREGYGYTF
TGTGCCAGCAGCCGATACAGGGAAGGCTATGGCTACACCTTC
>TRBD2|TRBV7-3|TRBJ2-7|13|.
CASSLGREYEQYF
TGTGCCAGCAGCTTAGGGCGGGAGTACGAGCAGTACTTC
>TRBD1|TRBV7-8|TRBJ1-5|19|.
CASSLAGTPGQGVYQPQHF
TGTGCCAGCAGCTTAGCGGGGACACCGGGACAGGGGGTCTATCAGCCCCAGCATTTT
>.|TRBV7-2|TRBJ2-7|13|few
CASSSSDTRPQYF
TGTGCCAGCAGCTCTAGCGATACCCGACCGCAGTACTTC
>TRBD1|TRBV7-2|TRBJ1-2|16|once
CASSLPETGYSYGYTF
TGTGCCAGCAGCCTCCCGGAGACAGGGTACAGCTATGGCTACACCTTC
>.|TRBV5-4|TRBJ1-2|13|.
CASSPRGVGGYTF
TGTGCCAGCAGCCCACGCGGGGTCGGAGGCTACACCTTC
>TRBD1|TRBV6-1|TRBJ1-2|14|.
CASSPQGVGYGYTF
TGTGCCAGCAGCCCACAGGGGGTGGGCTATGGCTACACCTTC
>TRBD2|TRBV5-4|TRBJ2-1|16|.
CASRQGLAGWGNEQFF
TGTGCCAGCAGACAGGGACTAGCGGGATGGGGCAATGAGCAGTTCTTC
>TRBD1|TRBV4-1|TRBJ2-2|16|.
CASSQDRTGGAGELFF
TGCGCCAGCAGCCAAGACCGGACAGGGGGTGCCGGGGAGCTGTTTTTT
>.|TRBV18|TRBJ2-5|15|.
CASSPTQIYQETQYF
TGTGCCAGCTCACCAACACAAATTTACCAAGAGACCCAGTACTTC
>TRBD1|TRBV19|TRBJ2-1|16|.
CASSIDQGQGHNEQFF
TGTGCCAGTAGTATAGACCAGGGACAGGGCCACAATGAGCAGTTCTTC
>.|TRBV5-4|TRBJ1-1|15|once
CASSAQRQSNTEAFF
TGTGCCAGCAGCGCACAGCGACAGTCGAACACTGAAGCTTTCTTT
>.|TRBV19|TRBJ1-5|15|few
CASSWGVISNQPQHF
TGTGCCAGTAGCTGGGGGGTCATTAGCAATCAGCCCCAGCATTTT
>.|TRBV6-5|TRBJ2-1|13|.
CASSYTRTYEQFF
TGTGCCAGCAGCTACACTAGAACCTATGAGCAGTTCTTC
>TRBD1|TRBV6-4|TRBJ1-2|17|.
CARKPPEGQGASYGYTF
TGTGCCAGAAAACCCCCCGAGGGACAGGGGGCGAGCTATGGCTACACCTTC
>TRBD1|TRBV5-1|TRBJ2-1|15|.
CASSLQQGANNEQFF
TGCGCCAGCAGCTTGCAGCAGGGGGCGAACAATGAGCAGTTCTTC
>TRBD1|TRBV5-5|TRBJ1-5|16|.
CASSLSGGPSNQPQHF
TGTGCCAGCAGCTTATCAGGGGGCCCGAGCAATCAGCCCCAGCATTTT
>TRBD2|TRBV6-7|TRBJ2-5|17|.
CASSFGLAGVFGETQYF
TGTGCCAGCAGTTTTGGACTAGCGGGGGTATTTGGGGAGACCCAGTACTTC
>.|TRBV6-1|TRBJ1-1|14|.
CASSLTAGNTEAFF
TGTGCCAGCAGTCTTACGGCGGGGAACACTGAAGCTTTCTTT
>.|TRBV20-1|TRBJ1-1|11|.
CSARGHQAAFF
TGCAGTGCTAGAGGGCACCAAGCGGCTTTCTTT
>TRBD1|TRBV7-8|TRBJ2-7|15|few
CASSSLGTGAYEQYF
TGTGCCAGCAGCTCACTGGGGACAGGAGCCTACGAGCAGTACTTC
>TRBD1|TRBV9|TRBJ2-1|15|once
CASSLTTGSYNEQFF
TGTGCCAGCAGCTTAACGACAGGGTCCTACAATGAGCAGTTCTTC
>.|TRBV10-3|TRBJ2-2|14|few
CAISGSGPPGELFF
TGTGCCATCAGTGGTTCAGGGCCCCCCGGGGAGCTGTTTTTT
>.|TRBV9|TRBJ2-2|16|.
CASSVGQGNGNGELFF
TGTGCCAGCAGCGTGGGTCAGGGTAACGGAAACGGGGAGCTGTTTTTT
>.|TRBV23-1|TRBJ2-2|21|.
CASSQSRKPSGYIPDTGELFF
TGCGCCAGCAGTCAATCGAGAAAGCCTTCAGGGTATATCCCGGACACCGGGGAGCTGTTTTTT
>.|TRBV11-2|TRBJ2-2|14|.
CASSPGARSGELFF
TGTGCCAGCAGCCCTGGTGCGCGATCCGGGGAGCTGTTTTTT
>TRBD1|TRBV5-1|TRBJ2-1|14|.
CASSETGSFNEQFF
TGCGCCAGCAGCGAGACAGGGTCTTTCAATGAGCAGTTCTTC
>.|TRBV20-1|TRBJ2-1|11|few
CSVLTYNEQFF
TGCAGTGTGCTAACCTACAATGAGCAGTTCTTC
>TRBD1|TRBV15|TRBJ1-5|14|few
CATSDRGGNQPQHF
TGTGCCACCAGCGACAGGGGAGGCAATCAGCCCCAGCATTTT